The 27 T cell receptor beta chains presented below share a single source sample, sequenced in a study of Graves' ophthalmopathy and Graves' hyperthyroidism. RNA transcripts were the template, and TCR beta CDR3 regions were amplified from them. HTBI primers primed a first-round RT-PCR, and a second-round multiplex PCR followed. From the multiplex PCR reads, TCRdb called clonotypes with MiXCR, one entry per CDR3 protein. Of around 660,000 distinct CDR3 sequences listed, over 40% are singletons. Sequencing was done on a sample of peripheral blood. These receptors were obtained from an adult man with Graves' ophthalmopathy.

The chain is built from TRBV11-1 and TRBJ2-3; the match to TRBD2 covers 10 bases. Looked up from germline, CDR1 is SGHAT and CDR2 is FQDESV (reference sequence). Germline trimming cut 5 bases from V and 4 bases from J; bases unmatched to any gene: 6. The CDR3 extends over 15 amino acids. The CDR3 reads CASSPLAGAADTQYF. DNA for the CDR3: TGTGCCAGCAGCCCCCTAGCGGGAGCGGCAGATACGCAGTATTTT.

In its sample, this clonotype was seen many times. The chain links TRBV10-3 to TRBJ2-5, with TRBD2 identical over 7 bases. The ends lost 8 bases at V and 5 bases at J; junction bases unmatched: 5. This CDR3 is 12 amino acids long. Germline V lookup: CDR1 ENHRY, CDR2 SYGVKD. Written as DNA, the CDR3 is TGTGCCATCGGGAGGGAGCGGGAGACCCAGTACTTC. Translation: CAIGRERETQYF.

The V and J genes are TRBV7-9 and TRBJ1-2, with TRBD1 matching over 12 bases. CDR1 is SEHNR and CDR2 is FQNEAQ in the germline V gene (reference sequence). The CDR3 runs to 17 residues. The V gene end was trimmed by 3 bases and the J gene end by 8 bases; junction bases not matched to a gene: 13. DNA of the CDR3: TGTGCCAGCAGCTTTGGGATTCCGGGACAGGGGGCTGGCGGCTACACCTTC. This encodes CASSFGIPGQGAGGYTF.

There are many counts of this clonotype. The chain uses TRBV20-1 and TRBJ2-2; D remains ambiguous. The CDR3 covers 14 residues. Germline assignment: CDR1 DFQATT and CDR2 SNEGSKA (reference sequence). Trimming removed 1 base at V and 4 bases at J, with 10 bases between. CDR3: CSARGGLGTGELFF. The CDR3, as DNA: TGCAGTGCTAGAGGGGGTCTGGGCACCGGGGAGCTGTTTTTT.

In this sample, this clonotype turned up many times. V usage is TRBV7-2 and J usage is TRBJ2-5; 14 bases match TRBD2. The CDR3 loop spans 16 amino acids. Germline V CDR1 and CDR2: SGHTA, FQGNSA. Trimming took 4 bases from V and 4 from J; bases not matched to a gene: 5. CDR3 nucleotides: TGTGCCAGCAGCTCGGGACTAGCGGGGGAGGTAGAGACCCAGTACTTC. This codes for CASSSGLAGEVETQYF.

On this clonotype itself: The germline gene is not matched at one end of the junction; a read error may be the cause. The V call is TRBV9, the J call TRBJ1-5; D is unclear. The CDR3 spans 15 residues. The germline V gene has CDR1 SGDLS and CDR2 YYNGEE. DNA for the CDR3: TGTACCAGCAGTGTATTGGGCAGCCTCAATCAGCCCCAGCATTTT. Residues: CTSSVLGSLNQPQHF.

This chain joins TRBV25-1 and TRBJ1-4, with a possible D match to TRBD1 (5 bases). Germline loops: CDR1 MGHDK, CDR2 SYGVNS. The CDR3 has 15 amino acids. V shed 1 base and J shed 4 bases, with 10 bases lying between them. CDR3 sequence (DNA): TGTGCCAGCAGTGAATTGCAGGGACGTAATGAAAAACTGTTTTTT. This encodes CASSELQGRNEKLFF.

This clonotype came up many times. The chain carries TRBV7-9 and TRBJ1-4; TRBD1 matches 7 bases. Per germline, CDR1 SEHNR and CDR2 FQNEAQ (reference sequence). This CDR3 is built from 15 residues. V was clipped by 6 bases and J by 6 bases; unmatched bases: 10. The CDR3 nucleotides read TGTGCCAGCAGACCAGACAGGGCGATTCATGAAAAACTGTTTTTT. As protein: CASRPDRAIHEKLFF.

There are many counts of this clonotype. The rearrangement links TRBV29-1 to TRBJ2-7; either TRBD1 or TRBD2 may fit D (5 bases each). The CDR3 loop spans 14 amino acids. Germline CDR1 SQVTM, CDR2 ANQGSEA. V lost 1 base and J lost 3, with 13 bases in between. The CDR3 DNA reads as TGCAGCGTTGAAGGGTCGGGGCCGAACTACGAGCAGTACTTC. Its translation: CSVEGSGPNYEQYF.

The V gene is TRBV10-3, the J gene TRBJ2-3; TRBD2 matches 10 bases. V gave up 2 bases and J gave up 5 bases; unmatched junction bases: 7. The CDR3 extends over 16 amino acids. CDR1 and CDR2 (germline): ENHRY, SYGVKD. The CDR3 is CAISEASGGAGDTQYF. The CDR3 DNA reads TGTGCCATCAGTGAGGCCAGCGGGGGGGCAGGAGATACGCAGTATTTT.

This clonotype was picked up a small number of times. Its ends do not fully match the called genes, so a read error is possible. V gene TRBV5-8 combines with J gene TRBJ2-7; D gene unclear. Germline CDR1 SGHTS, CDR2 YDEGEE. CDR3 size: 13 residues. Here the CDR3 DNA reads TGTGCCAGCAGCTCCTGGTCCAAGCCTAGGAGCTGCTTC. Translating gives CASSSWSKPRSCF.

This clonotype has just a few counts. The rearrangement links TRBV20-1 to TRBJ1-6; perhaps TRBD1 as D (6 bases). This CDR3 spans 16 amino acids. V was trimmed by 6 bases and J by 7 bases, leaving 22 bases between them. Germline V gives CDR1 DFQATT, CDR2 SNEGSKA (reference sequence). The CDR3 DNA reads TGCAGTGCGCTTCCGGGACACAGGGAACTGAATTCACCCCTCCACTTT. Translation: CSALPGHRELNSPLHF.

This clonotype occurred a few times. This chain joins TRBV3-1 and TRBJ1-6, with D perhaps matching TRBD1 (6 bases). This CDR3 is built from 16 residues. Trimming stripped 0 bases from V and 8 bases from J, with 14 bases between. Germline CDR1 and CDR2: LGHDT and YNNKEL (reference sequence). The CDR3 nucleotides read TGTGCCAGCAGCCAAGATAGGGGGATGTGGGATTCACCCCTCCACTTT. It translates to CASSQDRGMWDSPLHF.

The genes are TRBV20-1 and TRBJ2-7; the match to TRBD2 covers 9 bases. The J call may be incorrect, as the DNA end agrees better with TRBJ2-1. The CDR3 is 12 amino acids. Germline loops: CDR1 DFQATT, CDR2 SNEGSKA (reference sequence). CDR3 amino acids: CSARGLANEQFF. The CDR3 coding sequence is TGCAGTGCTAGGGGACTAGCCAATGAGCAGTTCTTC.

The chain uses TRBV5-1 and TRBJ1-5; 11 bases fit TRBD1. V was pared by 5 bases and J by 7 bases, with 11 bases of the junction left unmatched. The CDR3 extends over 16 amino acids. Germline CDR1 is SGHRS and CDR2 is YFSETQ. The CDR3 here is CASRCGRDRGRQPQHF. CDR3 DNA: TGCGCCAGCAGATGCGGCCGGGACAGGGGGAGGCAGCCCCAGCATTTT.

The V and J genes are TRBV10-3 and TRBJ2-7; D is perhaps TRBD1 or TRBD2 (5 bases each). Trimming stripped 10 bases from V and 0 bases from J, with 19 bases between. Per germline, CDR1 ENHRY and CDR2 SYGVKD. The CDR3 runs to 15 residues. The CDR3 reads CASIGERQSSYEQYF. The DNA for the CDR3 is TGTGCCAGCATCGGGGAAAGACAGAGCTCCTACGAGCAGTACTTC.

The table lists this clonotype with a count of one. The V gene is TRBV20-1, the J gene TRBJ1-4; D may be TRBD1 (6 bases). This CDR3 region has 15 residues. From germline, CDR1 is DFQATT and CDR2 SNEGSKA (reference sequence). The ends were cut back, 3 bases at V and 4 bases at J, with 15 bases in the middle. The CDR3 coding sequence is TGCAGTGCTAGCCATAGCGGGACATTTAATGAAAAACTGTTTTTT. It specifies CSASHSGTFNEKLFF.

This clonotype was detected ten times or more. This chain links TRBV19 with TRBJ1-2; 8 bases line up with TRBD1. J lost 7 bases, V lost 6 bases, and 7 bases had no gene match. The germline V gene has CDR1 LNHDA and CDR2 SQIVND (reference sequence). This CDR3 has 13 residues. The DNA for the CDR3 is TGTGCCAGTAGCCTCGGGACAGGTCGTGGCTACACCTTC. Encoded protein: CASSLGTGRGYTF.

This clonotype was recorded many times. The chain uses TRBV10-3 and TRBJ2-7; the match to TRBD2 covers 10 bases. CDR1 ENHRY and CDR2 SYGVKD come from the germline V gene. V lost 6 bases to trimming and J lost 3 bases; unmatched junction nucleotides: 8. The CDR3 covers 15 residues. The CDR3 coding sequence is TGTGCCATCAGCCCCGGGACTAGCGCCTACTACGAGCAGTACTTC. Protein sequence: CAISPGTSAYYEQYF.

This clonotype was seen many times. The rearrangement joins TRBV10-3 to TRBJ2-7, with D perhaps matching TRBD1 (6 bases). CDR3 length equals 14 residues. CDR1 ENHRY and CDR2 SYGVKD come from the germline V gene. The V and J ends lost 4 bases and 1 base respectively, with 11 bases between them. CDR3 DNA: TGTGCCATCAGTGGCGGCAGGGGATCCTACGAGCAGTACTTC. Its translation is CAISGGRGSYEQYF.

This clonotype was picked up a small number of times. This rearrangement joins TRBV12-3 or TRBV12-4 to TRBJ1-5, with TRBD1 matching 9 bases. Trimming cost V 7 bases and J 2 bases; bases outside gene matches: 6. This CDR3 has 15 amino acids. The CDR3, as DNA: TGTGCCAGCAAACTCCGGGACAGGGGCAATCAGCCCCAGCATTTT. The encoded protein is CASKLRDRGNQPQHF.

The rearrangement links TRBV7-3 to TRBJ1-6; the D gene is possibly TRBD1 (5 bases). Per the germline V gene, CDR1 is SGHTA and CDR2 is FQGTGA. There are 14 residues in the CDR3. V was trimmed by 5 bases and J by 6 bases, leaving 11 bases between them. CDR3 sequence reads: CASSDTGSNSPLHF. The CDR3 DNA follows: TGTGCCAGCAGCGACACAGGTTCTAATTCACCCCTCCACTTT.

The gene calls are TRBV7-9 and TRBJ1-4; D is ambiguous. Germline CDR1 and CDR2: SEHNR and FQNEAQ (reference sequence). CDR3 length: 14 amino acids. Trimming pared 5 bases from V and 8 bases from J, leaving 15 bases between. This CDR3 reads CASSPRTSGEKLFF. In nucleotides, the CDR3 is TGTGCCAGCAGCCCGCGGACTAGCGGAGAAAAACTGTTTTTT.

Points on this clonotype: Because the CDR3 is missing its conserved closing phenylalanine or tryptophan, this is likely a read error. V gene TRBV5-1 combines with J gene TRBJ1-2; 8 nucleotides agree with TRBD1. The ends lost 3 bases at V and 3 bases at J; junction bases unmatched: 4. CDR3 length: 14 amino acids. Germline V CDR1 and CDR2: SGHRS, YFSETQ. CDR3 in DNA: TGCGCCAGCAGCTCGGCAGGGGGCTACTATGGCTACACCGTC. Its protein product is CASSSAGGYYGYTV.

The rearrangement uses TRBV27 and TRBJ1-1; 7 positions match TRBD1. Germline V CDR1 and CDR2: MNHEY, SMNVEV (reference sequence). The V segment lost 3 bases and the J segment 11 bases; nucleotides outside the gene matches: 6. The length of the CDR3 is 12 residues. CDR3 in DNA: TGTGCCAGCAGTTTGCGACAGGGTCAGGCTTTCTTT. It specifies CASSLRQGQAFF.

This clonotype was recorded at least ten times. The chain recombines TRBV25-1 with TRBJ2-5; D perhaps matches TRBD1 (5 bases). V was trimmed by 1 base and J by 5 bases, leaving 20 bases between them. This CDR3 has 17 residues. Germline CDR1 is MGHDK and CDR2 is SYGVNS. The chain's CDR3 is CASSESQGRGGQETQYF. DNA of the CDR3: TGTGCCAGCAGTGAATCCCAGGGTCGAGGTGGGCAGGAGACCCAGTACTTC.

This clonotype appeared many times. The genes are TRBV19 and TRBJ1-1, with D unresolved. The CDR3 contains 14 residues. Germline-derived CDR1 and CDR2 are LNHDA and SQIVND (reference sequence). Trimming cost V 4 bases and J 0 bases, with 9 bases left between them. The chain's CDR3 is CASSTWQMNTEAFF. CDR3 in DNA: TGTGCCAGTAGTACCTGGCAGATGAACACTGAAGCTTTCTTT.